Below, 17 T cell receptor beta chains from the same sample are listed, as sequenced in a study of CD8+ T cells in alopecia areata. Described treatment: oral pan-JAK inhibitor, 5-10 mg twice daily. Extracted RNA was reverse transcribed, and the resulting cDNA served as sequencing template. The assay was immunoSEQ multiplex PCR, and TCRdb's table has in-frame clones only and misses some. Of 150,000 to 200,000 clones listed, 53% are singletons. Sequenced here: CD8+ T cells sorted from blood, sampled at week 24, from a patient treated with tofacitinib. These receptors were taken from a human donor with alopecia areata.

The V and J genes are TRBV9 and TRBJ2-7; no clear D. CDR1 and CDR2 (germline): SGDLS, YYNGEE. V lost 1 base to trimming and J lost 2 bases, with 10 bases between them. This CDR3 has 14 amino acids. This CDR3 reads CASSVTDSPYEQYF. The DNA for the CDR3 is TGTGCCAGCAGCGTAACAGATTCCCCCTACGAGCAGTACTTC. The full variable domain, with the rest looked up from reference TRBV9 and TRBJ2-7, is DSGVTQTPKHLITATGQRVTLRCSPRSGDLSVYWYQQSLDQGLQFLIQYYNGEERAKGNILERFSAQQFPDLHSELNLSSLELGDSALYFCASSVTDSPYEQYFGPGTRLTVT.

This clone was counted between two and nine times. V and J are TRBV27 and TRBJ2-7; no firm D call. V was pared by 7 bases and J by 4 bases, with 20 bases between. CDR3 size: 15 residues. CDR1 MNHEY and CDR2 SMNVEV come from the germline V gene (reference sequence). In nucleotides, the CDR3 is TGTGCCAGCACTCCTGGGGAAAGTCCGATTTACGAGCAGTACTTC. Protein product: CASTPGESPIYEQYF.

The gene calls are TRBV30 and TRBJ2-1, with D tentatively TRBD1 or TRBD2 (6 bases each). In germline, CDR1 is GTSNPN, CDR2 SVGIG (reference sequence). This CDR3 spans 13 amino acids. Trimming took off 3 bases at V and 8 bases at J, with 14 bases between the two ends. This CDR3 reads CAWSGGPVDEQFF. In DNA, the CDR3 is TGTGCCTGGAGCGGGGGCCCCGTGGATGAGCAGTTCTTC.

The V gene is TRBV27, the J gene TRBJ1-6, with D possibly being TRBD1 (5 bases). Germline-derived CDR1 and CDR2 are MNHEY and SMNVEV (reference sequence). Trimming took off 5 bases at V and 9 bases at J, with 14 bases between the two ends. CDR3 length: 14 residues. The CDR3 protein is CASSPREIASPLHF. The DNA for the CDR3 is TGTGCCAGCAGTCCCAGGGAAATCGCTTCACCCCTCCACTTT.

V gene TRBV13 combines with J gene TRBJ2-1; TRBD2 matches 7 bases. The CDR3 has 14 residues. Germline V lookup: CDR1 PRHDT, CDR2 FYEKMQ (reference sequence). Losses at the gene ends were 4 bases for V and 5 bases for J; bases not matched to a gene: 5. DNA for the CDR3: TGTGCCAGCAGCTCGTCGAGCGGGAACAATGAGCAGTTCTTC. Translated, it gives CASSSSSGNNEQFF.

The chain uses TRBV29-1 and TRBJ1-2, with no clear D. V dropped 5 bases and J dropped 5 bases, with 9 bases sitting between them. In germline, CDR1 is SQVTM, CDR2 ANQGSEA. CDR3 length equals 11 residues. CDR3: CSVITPYGYTF. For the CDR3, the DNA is TGCAGCGTTATTACTCCGTATGGCTACACCTTC. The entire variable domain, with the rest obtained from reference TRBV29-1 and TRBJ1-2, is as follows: SAVISQKPSRDICQRGTSLTIQCQVDSQVTMMFWYRQQPGQSLTLIATANQGSEATYESGFVIDKFPISRPNLTFSTLTVSNMSPEDSSIYLCSVITPYGYTFGSGTRLTVV.

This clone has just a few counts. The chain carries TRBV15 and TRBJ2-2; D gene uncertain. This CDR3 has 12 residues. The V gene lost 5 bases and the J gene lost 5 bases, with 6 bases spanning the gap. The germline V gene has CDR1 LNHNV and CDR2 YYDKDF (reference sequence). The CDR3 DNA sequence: TGTGCCACCAGCCAGTTAACCGGGGAGCTGTTTTTT. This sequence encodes CATSQLTGELFF.

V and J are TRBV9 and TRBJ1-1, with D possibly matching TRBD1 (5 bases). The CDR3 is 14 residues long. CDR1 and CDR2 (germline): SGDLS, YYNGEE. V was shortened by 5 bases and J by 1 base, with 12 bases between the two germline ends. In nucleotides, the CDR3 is TGTGCCAGCAGAGAGAATCAGGGGAACACTGAAGCTTTCTTT. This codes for CASRENQGNTEAFF.

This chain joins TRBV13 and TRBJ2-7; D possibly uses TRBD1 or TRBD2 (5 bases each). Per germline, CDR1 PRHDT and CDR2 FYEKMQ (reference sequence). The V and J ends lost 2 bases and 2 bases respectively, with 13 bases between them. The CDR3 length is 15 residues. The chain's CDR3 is CASSLWRGDPYEQYF. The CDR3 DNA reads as TGTGCCAGCAGCTTATGGCGTGGGGACCCCTACGAGCAGTACTTC.

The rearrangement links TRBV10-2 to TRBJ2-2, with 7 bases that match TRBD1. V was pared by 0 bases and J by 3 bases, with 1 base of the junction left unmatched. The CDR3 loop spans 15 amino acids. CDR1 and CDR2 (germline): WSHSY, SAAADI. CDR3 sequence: CASSESGQYTGELFF. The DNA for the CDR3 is TGCGCCAGCAGTGAGTCGGGACAGTACACCGGGGAGCTGTTTTTT.

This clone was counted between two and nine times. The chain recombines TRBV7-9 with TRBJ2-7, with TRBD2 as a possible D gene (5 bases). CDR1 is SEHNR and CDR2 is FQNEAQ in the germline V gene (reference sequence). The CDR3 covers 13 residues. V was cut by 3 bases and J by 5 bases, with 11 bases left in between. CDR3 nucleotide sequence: TGTGCCAGCAGCTTGGTCCCGAGGGACGAGCAGTACTTC. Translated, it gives CASSLVPRDEQYF.

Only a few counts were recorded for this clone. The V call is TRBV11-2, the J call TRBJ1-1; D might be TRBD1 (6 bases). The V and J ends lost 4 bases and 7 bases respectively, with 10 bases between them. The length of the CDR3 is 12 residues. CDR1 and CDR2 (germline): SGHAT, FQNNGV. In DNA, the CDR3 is TGTGCCAGCAGCTCAGGGACAATTGAAGCTTTCTTT. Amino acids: CASSSGTIEAFF.

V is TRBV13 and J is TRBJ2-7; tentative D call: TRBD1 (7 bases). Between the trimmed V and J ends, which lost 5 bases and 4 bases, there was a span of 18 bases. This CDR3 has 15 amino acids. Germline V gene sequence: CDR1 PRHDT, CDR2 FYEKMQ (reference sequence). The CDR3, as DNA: TGTGCCAGCAGCCCAGGGGGTTCGGGGGAATACGAGCAGTACTTC. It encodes CASSPGGSGEYEQYF.

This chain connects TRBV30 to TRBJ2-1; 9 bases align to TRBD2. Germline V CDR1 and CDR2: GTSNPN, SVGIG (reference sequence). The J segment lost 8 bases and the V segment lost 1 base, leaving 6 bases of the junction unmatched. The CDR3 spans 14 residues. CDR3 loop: CAWSGRGGIDEQFF. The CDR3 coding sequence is TGTGCCTGGAGTGGGCGGGGGGGCATTGATGAGCAGTTCTTC.

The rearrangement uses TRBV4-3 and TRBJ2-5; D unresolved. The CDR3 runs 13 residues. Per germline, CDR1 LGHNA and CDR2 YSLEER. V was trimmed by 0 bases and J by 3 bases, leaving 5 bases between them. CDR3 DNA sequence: TGCGCCAGCAGCCAAGACACTGAAGAGACCCAGTACTTC. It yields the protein CASSQDTEETQYF.

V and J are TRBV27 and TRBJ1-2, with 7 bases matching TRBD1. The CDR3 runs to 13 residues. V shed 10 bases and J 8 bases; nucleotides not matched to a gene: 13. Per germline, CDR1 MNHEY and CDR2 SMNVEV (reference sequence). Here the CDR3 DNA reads TGTGCCACCCTGGCGGAGGGGGCGGGGGGCTACACCTTC. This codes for CATLAEGAGGYTF.

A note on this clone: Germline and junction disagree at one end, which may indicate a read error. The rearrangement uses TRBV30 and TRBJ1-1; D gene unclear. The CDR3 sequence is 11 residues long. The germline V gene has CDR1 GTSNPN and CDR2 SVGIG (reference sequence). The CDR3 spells CAWTENSEAFF. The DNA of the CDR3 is TGTGCCTGGACAGAGAACTCTGAAGCTTTCTTT.